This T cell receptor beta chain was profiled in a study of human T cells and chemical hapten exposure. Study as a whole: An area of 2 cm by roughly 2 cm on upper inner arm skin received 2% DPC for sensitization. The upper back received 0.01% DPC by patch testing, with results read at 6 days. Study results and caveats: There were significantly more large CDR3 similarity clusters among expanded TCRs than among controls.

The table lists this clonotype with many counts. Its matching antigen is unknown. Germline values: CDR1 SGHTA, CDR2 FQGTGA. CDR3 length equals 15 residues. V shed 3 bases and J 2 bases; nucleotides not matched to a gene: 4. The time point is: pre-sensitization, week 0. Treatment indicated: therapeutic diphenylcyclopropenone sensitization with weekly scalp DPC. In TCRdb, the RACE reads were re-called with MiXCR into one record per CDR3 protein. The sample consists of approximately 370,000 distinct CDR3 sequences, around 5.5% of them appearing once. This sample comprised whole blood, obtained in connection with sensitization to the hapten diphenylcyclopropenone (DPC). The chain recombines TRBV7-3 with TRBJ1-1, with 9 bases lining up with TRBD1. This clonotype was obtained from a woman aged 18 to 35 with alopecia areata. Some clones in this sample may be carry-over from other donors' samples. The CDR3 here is CASSLGTGTNTEAFF. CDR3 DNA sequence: TGTGCCAGCAGCTTGGGGACAGGGACAAACACTGAAGCTTTCTTT.